A single sample gave rise to the 19 T cell receptor beta chains below, sequenced in a study of T cells after yellow fever vaccination (dated by TCRdb to about 2019). The treatment or condition label here, explained by the study, means: live attenuated yellow fever vaccine strain. Receptors were amplified or captured by 5' RACE. The data were produced on an Illumina NovaSeq 6000. Clones were called with MiXCR by TCRdb after fastp trimmed the public reads at Q25, and only in-frame beta chains were retained. Each entry merges the rows of one CDR3 protein and shows their most common DNA and genes. Counted in this sample were a few hundred thousand distinct CDR3 sequences; approximately 3.2% of them appeared once. Approximately 3% of the sample lies in the top ten. Sequencing used CD4+ T cells sorted from PBMCs, obtained 10 days after the yellow fever booster vaccination. The receptor set was obtained from a man younger than 35 who received the YFV17D yellow fever vaccine.

There are many counts of this clonotype. The chain couples TRBV4-3 to TRBJ2-1; D is ambiguous. CDR1 and CDR2 from the germline V gene are LGHNA and YSLEER. With 0 bases removed from V and 0 bases from J, the gap between germline ends came to 15 bases. The CDR3 sequence is 18 residues long. In nucleotides, the CDR3 is TGCGCCAGCAGCCAAGACCTGACGGCTCCAAGCTCCTACAATGAGCAGTTCTTC. Translation: CASSQDLTAPSSYNEQFF.

In its sample, this clonotype ranks as medium-sized. The V call is TRBV7-2, the J call TRBJ2-7; no definite D call. Germline CDR1 SGHTA, CDR2 FQGNSA. The CDR3 has 13 amino acids. The V and J ends lost 0 bases and 4 bases respectively, with 7 bases between them. CDR3 in amino acids: CASSLAGGYEQYV. DNA for the CDR3: TGTGCCAGCAGCTTAGCGGGCGGATACGAGCAGTACGTC.

In this sample, this clonotype turned up a few times. V usage is TRBV12-3 or TRBV12-4 and J usage is TRBJ2-5, with 10 bases identical to TRBD2. The CDR3 is made up of 13 amino acids. V gave up 6 bases and J gave up 5 bases; unmatched junction bases: 3. For the CDR3, the DNA is TGTGCCAGCAGACTAGCGGGGAGGGAGACCCAGTACTTC. Protein sequence: CASRLAGRETQYF.

The table lists this clonotype with many counts. J is TRBJ2-5 and V is TRBV5-1; TRBD2 matches at 10 bases. The trim removed 0 bases at V and 3 bases at J, leaving 5 bases unmatched. The germline V gene has CDR1 SGHRS and CDR2 YFSETQ. The length of the CDR3 is 16 residues. The CDR3 loop reads CASSLGAGGSEETQYF. CDR3 nucleotide sequence: TGCGCCAGCAGCTTGGGAGCGGGGGGGTCGGAAGAGACCCAGTACTTC.

Many counts were recorded for this clonotype. One end of the junction fails to match germline, which may point to a read error. The gene calls are TRBV7-2 and TRBJ2-1; D could derive from TRBD1 or TRBD2 (7 bases each). This CDR3 has 16 amino acids. Germline lookup yields CDR1 SGHTA and CDR2 FQGNSA. DNA of the CDR3: TGTGCCAGCAGTTTAGGGGGGGGACAGTCCTACAATGAGCAGTTCTTC. Protein product: CASSLGGGQSYNEQFF.

This clonotype has at least ten counts. This chain uses TRBV7-3 with TRBJ2-3; D ambiguous. The V end lost 2 bases, the J end lost 2 bases, and 5 bases lay between the germline ends. Germline loops: CDR1 SGHTA, CDR2 FQGTGA. This CDR3 comprises 13 residues. The CDR3 nucleotides are TGTGCCAGCAGCTTACGGCCCACAGATACGCAGTATTTT. This translates into CASSLRPTDTQYF.

The table lists this clonotype with a few counts. The gene calls are TRBV3-1 and TRBJ1-1, with D possibly matching TRBD1 (6 bases). The CDR3 length is 12 residues. Trimming took off 0 bases at V and 12 bases at J, with 11 bases between the two ends. Per germline, CDR1 LGHDT and CDR2 YNNKEL (reference sequence). The CDR3 here is CASSQDYRVTFF. In DNA form, the CDR3 reads TGTGCCAGCAGCCAAGATTACAGGGTAACTTTCTTT.

Comment on this clonotype: This may arise from a read error, as a much more abundant clone is one base away. The V and J genes are TRBV20-1 and TRBJ2-3; D is perhaps TRBD2 (6 bases). The CDR3 is 13 amino acids. Germline-derived CDR1 and CDR2 are DFQATT and SNEGSKA (reference sequence). CDR3: CSGRGVGTDSQYF. The CDR3 region has the DNA TGCAGTGGTCGCGGGGTGGGCACAGATTCGCAGTATTTT.

The table lists this clonotype with many counts. The V gene is TRBV5-4, the J gene TRBJ2-1; no clear D. CDR3 size: 13 residues. Germline-derived CDR1 and CDR2 are SGHNT and YYREEE (reference sequence). Trimming cost V 0 bases and J 8 bases, with 9 bases left between them. The CDR3 nucleotides are TGTGCCAGCAGCTTGGAGTTTCGGGATGAGCAGTTCTTC. Amino acid sequence: CASSLEFRDEQFF.

This clonotype was observed a few times. This sequence joins TRBV5-1 and TRBJ1-1; no reliable D call. The germline CDR1 and CDR2 sequences are SGHRS and YFSETQ. V lost 4 bases and J lost 6, with 13 bases in between. The CDR3 covers 13 residues. The CDR3 sequence is CASSRGGGPEAFF. The CDR3 bases are TGCGCCAGCAGCCGCGGCGGTGGGCCTGAAGCTTTCTTT.

In its sample, this clonotype was seen a few times. This sequence joins TRBV10-3 and TRBJ2-2, with 7 bases fitting TRBD1. This CDR3 comprises 15 residues. Germline values: CDR1 ENHRY, CDR2 SYGVKD. The trim removed 7 bases at V and 1 base at J, leaving 6 bases unmatched. CDR3 sequence reads: CAINQGERNTGELFF. CDR3 in DNA: TGTGCCATCAATCAGGGGGAAAGGAACACCGGGGAGCTGTTTTTT.

This clonotype appeared many times. The chain joins TRBV5-5 to TRBJ2-7; D is undetermined. Germline V gives CDR1 SGHKS, CDR2 YYEKEE (reference sequence). The CDR3 contains 15 residues. The V end was cut by 5 bases, the J end by 3 bases, with 18 bases between. The CDR3 here is CASRDQPGPGYEQYF. The CDR3 nucleotides are TGTGCCAGCAGGGATCAACCGGGCCCCGGCTACGAGCAGTACTTC.

The sample holds many counts of this clonotype. DNA for the CDR3: TGTGCCAGCAGTTTCGTAGGGGCCACCACTGAAGCTTTCTTT. It is translated as CASSFVGATTEAFF. The chain joins TRBV12-3 or TRBV12-4 to TRBJ1-1; D might be TRBD1 (5 bases). CDR3 length equals 14 residues. With 3 bases removed from V and 4 bases from J, the gap between germline ends came to 12 bases.

The rearrangement links TRBV12-3 or TRBV12-4 to TRBJ1-1; no clear D. V was clipped by 5 bases and J by 9 bases, with 13 bases between them. The CDR3 loop spans 12 amino acids. CDR3 DNA sequence: TGTGCCAGCAGTCCCGGCCCTCTTCAAGCTTTCTTT. It encodes CASSPGPLQAFF.

This clonotype has just a few counts. CDR3: CASLPMNTEAFF. Written as DNA, the CDR3 is TGTGCCAGCCTGCCCATGAACACTGAAGCTTTCTTT. The genes are TRBV6-1 and TRBJ1-1; D is uncertain. There are 12 residues in the CDR3. The V end was cut by 8 bases, the J end by 0 bases, with 7 bases between. CDR1 and CDR2 from the germline V gene are MNHNS and SASEGT.

This clonotype was seen many times. The chain carries TRBV4-1 and TRBJ1-4, with 8 bases lining up with TRBD1. V dropped 5 bases and J dropped 3; count of bases not matched to a gene: 8. CDR3 size: 16 residues. Germline V gene data show CDR1 as MGHRA and CDR2 as YSYEKL. CDR3 sequence (DNA): TGCGCCAGCAGCGGACCACCGGACAGGGCTAATGAAAAACTGTTTTTT. It specifies CASSGPPDRANEKLFF.

This clonotype was seen repeatedly, ten times or more. The rearrangement joins TRBV15 to TRBJ2-1; D might be TRBD2 (5 bases). CDR1 and CDR2 from the germline V gene are LNHNV and YYDKDF (reference sequence). Trimming removed 1 base at V and 8 bases at J, with 15 bases between. This CDR3 has 15 residues. CDR3 loop: CATSRGTSEEDEQFF. CDR3 nucleotide sequence: TGTGCCACCAGCAGAGGAACGAGTGAGGAGGATGAGCAGTTCTTC.

The V gene is TRBV7-2, the J gene TRBJ2-1; TRBD1 might be the D (6 bases). Deletions cut 5 bases from V and 0 bases from J, with 17 bases between. Per germline, CDR1 SGHTA and CDR2 FQGNSA. This CDR3 has 17 residues. The CDR3: CASSTLPTGTSYNEQFF. In nucleotides, the CDR3 is TGTGCCAGCAGCACCCTCCCCACAGGGACCTCCTACAATGAGCAGTTCTTC.

This rearrangement joins TRBV6-5 to TRBJ2-2, with a weak D call TRBD1 (5 bases). V dropped 4 bases and J dropped 1 base, with 10 bases sitting between them. Per the germline V gene, CDR1 is MNHEY and CDR2 is SVGAGI. The CDR3 sequence is 15 residues long. The CDR3 DNA reads TGTGCCAGCAGTTCAGGGCTTCTGAACACCGGGGAGCTGTTTTTT. It encodes CASSSGLLNTGELFF.